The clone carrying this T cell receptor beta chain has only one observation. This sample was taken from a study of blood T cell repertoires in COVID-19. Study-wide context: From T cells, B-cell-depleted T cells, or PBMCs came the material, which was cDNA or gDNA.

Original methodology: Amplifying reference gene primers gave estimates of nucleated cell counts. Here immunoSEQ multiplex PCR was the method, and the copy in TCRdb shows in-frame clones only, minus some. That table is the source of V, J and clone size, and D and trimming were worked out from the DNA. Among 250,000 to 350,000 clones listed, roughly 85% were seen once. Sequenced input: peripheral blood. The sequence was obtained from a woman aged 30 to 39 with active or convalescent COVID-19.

The CDR3 DNA is TGTGCCAGCAGTCGACTCACGAACACTGAAGCTTTCTTT. As protein: CASSRLTNTEAFF. V usage is TRBV28 and J usage is TRBJ1-1; no clear D. CDR3 size: 13 residues. CDR1 MDHEN and CDR2 SYDVKM come from the germline V gene. Trimming took off 5 bases at V and 1 base at J, with 8 bases between the two ends.